This T cell receptor beta chain was recorded in a study of blood T cell repertoires in COVID-19. Produced via immunoSEQ multiplex PCR; TCRdb's table is partial and in-frame only. The sample yields roughly 41,000 clones, over 70% seen once. Trimming removed 0 bases from V and 4 bases from J; junction bases left unmatched: 8. Germline V gives CDR1 SGHDN, CDR2 FVKESK. The CDR3 is made up of 17 amino acids. This clone occurred once. The receptor was derived from a human donor in a cohort sampled during active COVID-19. The genes are TRBV14 and TRBJ2-7, with TRBD1 matching 11 bases. Sequenced: peripheral blood. The CDR3 DNA reads as TGTGCCAGCAGCCAAGAGAAGCGGACAGGGGGCATTTACGAGCAGTACTTC. Translation: CASSQEKRTGGIYEQYF.